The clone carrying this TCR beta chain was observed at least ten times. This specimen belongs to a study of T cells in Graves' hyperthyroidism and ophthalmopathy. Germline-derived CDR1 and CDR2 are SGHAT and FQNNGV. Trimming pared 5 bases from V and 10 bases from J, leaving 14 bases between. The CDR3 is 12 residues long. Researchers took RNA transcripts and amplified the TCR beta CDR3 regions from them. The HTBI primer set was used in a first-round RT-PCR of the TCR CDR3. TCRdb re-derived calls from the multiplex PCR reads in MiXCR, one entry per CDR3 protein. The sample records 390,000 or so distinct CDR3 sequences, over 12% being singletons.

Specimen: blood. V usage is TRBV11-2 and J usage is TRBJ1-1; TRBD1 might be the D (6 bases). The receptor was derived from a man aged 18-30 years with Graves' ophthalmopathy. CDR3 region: CASSRQDLGAFF. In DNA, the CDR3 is TGTGCCAGCAGCCGACAGGACTTGGGAGCTTTCTTT.